The clone carrying this T cell receptor (beta chain) was recorded once. The assay was immunoSEQ multiplex PCR, and TCRdb's table has in-frame clones only and misses some. The table lists about 180,000 clones, more than 70% of them singletons, with roughly 8.7% in the top ten. Trimming cost V 5 bases and J 3 bases; bases outside gene matches: 5. The CDR3 extends over 15 amino acids. In germline, CDR1 is KGHDR, CDR2 SFDVKD. The data belong to a study of blood T cell repertoires in COVID-19. In the study overall: Acute-phase and convalescent COVID-19 samples originated in the United States, Italy and Spain.

Each recovered donor of Cohort 3 presented with two negative PCRs, clearance, or symptom resolution. The receptor was derived from a woman aged 30 to 39 who had recovered from COVID-19. The specimen sequenced was PBMCs or T cells enriched from blood (not recorded which). The chain uses TRBV24-1 and TRBJ2-3; 9 bases line up with TRBD1. CDR3 coding DNA: TGTGCCACCAGTGCCGCCGGGACAGGGACAGATACGCAGTATTTT. Translating it yields CATSAAGTGTDTQYF.